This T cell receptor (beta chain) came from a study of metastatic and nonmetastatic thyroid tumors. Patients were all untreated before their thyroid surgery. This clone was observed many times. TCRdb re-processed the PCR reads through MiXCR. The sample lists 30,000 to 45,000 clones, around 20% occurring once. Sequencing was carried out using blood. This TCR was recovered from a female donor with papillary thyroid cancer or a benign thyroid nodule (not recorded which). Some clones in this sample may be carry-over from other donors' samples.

For the CDR3, the DNA is TGTGCCAGCCGCCGGACAGACAACTATCAGTATGGCTACACCTTC. This sequence encodes CASRRTDNYQYGYTF. The chain couples TRBV7-2 to TRBJ1-2; D may be TRBD1 (6 bases). Germline CDR1 reads SGHTA; CDR2 reads FQGNSA. The V end lost 8 bases, the J end lost 5 bases, and 21 bases lay between the germline ends. CDR3 length: 15 amino acids.